The entry below gives a single TCR beta chain sequence along with its context. Antigen: not known. A junction end diverges from the germline sequence, so it may reflect a read error. The authors obtained PBMCs from more than 9.5 ml of fresh peripheral blood. The CDR3 is made up of 14 amino acids. Germline V gives CDR1 MNHEY, CDR2 SMNVEV (reference sequence). The sample comes from a study of T cells in Graves' hyperthyroidism and ophthalmopathy. Study-level findings and limits: Ophthalmopathy was told apart from stable hyperthyroidism by a 13 V-J model. Blood also held most thyroid clonotypes expanded beyond 0.001.

From RNA transcripts, TCR beta CDR3 regions were amplified. The TCR CDR3 first-round RT-PCR relied on the HTBI primer set. TCRdb reprocessed the multiplex PCR reads with MiXCR, giving one entry per CDR3 protein. The sample yields around 420,000 distinct CDR3 sequences, about 15% seen once. Input material: blood. The V gene is TRBV27, the J gene TRBJ2-7; 8 bases map to TRBD1. The TCR originated in a woman between 18 and 29 years old with Graves' hyperthyroidism. As DNA, the CDR3 is TGTGCCAGCAGTTTTAGGACAGGGCTATACGTGCAGTACTTC. It translates to CASSFRTGLYVQYF.